The source of this T cell receptor beta chain is a study of OX40 agonist ivuxolimab in advanced cancers. Study outcomes and limitations: On average, a greater number of expanded clones characterised CD8+ T cells relative to CD4+.

The table came from immunoSEQ multiplex PCR; TCRdb's copy has only in-frame clones and leaves some out. Of tens of thousands of clones in the sample, 75% to 95% were seen once. Comment on this clone: Antigen unknown.

The germline gives CDR1 ENHRY, CDR2 SYGVKD. The CDR3 extends over 14 amino acids. J gave up 7 bases and V 8 bases, and 10 bases lay outside the gene matches. This rearrangement joins TRBV10-3 to TRBJ2-7, with 11 bases matching TRBD2. The sample here was CD4+ or CD8+ T cells sorted from blood, taken in a trial of the OX40 agonist ivuxolimab. This TCR was recovered from an adult with an advanced solid tumor such as melanoma, head and neck, liver or kidney cancer. The CDR3 DNA sequence: TGTGCCATCGGGGTAGCGGGAGGGCCGGGTGAGCAGTACTTC. Its protein is CAIGVAGGPGEQYF.